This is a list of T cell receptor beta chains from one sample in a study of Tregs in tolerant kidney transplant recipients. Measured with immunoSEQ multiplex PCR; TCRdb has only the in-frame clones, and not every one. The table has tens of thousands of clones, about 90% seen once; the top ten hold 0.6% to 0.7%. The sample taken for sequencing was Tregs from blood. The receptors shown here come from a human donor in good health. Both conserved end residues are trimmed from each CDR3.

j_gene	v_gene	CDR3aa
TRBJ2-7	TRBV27	ASRTSGGRNEQY
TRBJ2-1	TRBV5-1	ASSLGTSRNEQF
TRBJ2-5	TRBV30	AWSVAASGQETQY
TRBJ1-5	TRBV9	ASSASGTGVQPQH
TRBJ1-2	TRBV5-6	ASSRGSYGYT
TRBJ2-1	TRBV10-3	AIRGTADSNNEQF
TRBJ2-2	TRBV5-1	ASSLAGVPGELF
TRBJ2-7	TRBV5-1	ASSIDPYEQY
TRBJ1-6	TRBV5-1	ASSLTEVTYNSPLH
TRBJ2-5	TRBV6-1	ASTLGPIQETQY
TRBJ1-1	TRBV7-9	ASSSDRRLNTEAF
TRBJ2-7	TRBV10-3	AISGSRTGGPRYEQY
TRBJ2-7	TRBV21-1	ASSLRLATVLDEQY
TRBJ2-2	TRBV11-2	ASSFTGTGTGELF
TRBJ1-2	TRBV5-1	ASSLAGGAHGYT
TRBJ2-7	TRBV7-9	ASRGGGGEQY
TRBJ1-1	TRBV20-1	SAVRFEAF
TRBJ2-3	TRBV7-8	ASSLQRGATDTQY
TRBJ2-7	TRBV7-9	ASSLVGGILYEQY
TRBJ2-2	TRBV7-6	ASSRQGSNTGELF
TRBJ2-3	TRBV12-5	ASGLGGLAGPTDTQY
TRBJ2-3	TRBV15	ATSRGIFTDTQY
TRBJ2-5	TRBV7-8	ASSLAIRQETQY
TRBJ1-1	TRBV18	ASSPLDRTNTEAF
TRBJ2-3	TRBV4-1	ASSRKADTQY
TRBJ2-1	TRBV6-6	ASSYLDEQF
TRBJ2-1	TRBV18	ASSPGLALNEQF
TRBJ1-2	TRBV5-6	ASSRDRGGIGYT
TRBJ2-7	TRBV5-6	ASSLLASEQY
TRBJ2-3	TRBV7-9	ASSRRGLEDTDTQY
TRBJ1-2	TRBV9	ASSAQGQGSAGGYT
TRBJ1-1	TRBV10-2	ASSRDRGLAF
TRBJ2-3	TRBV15	ATSSSAGRADTQY
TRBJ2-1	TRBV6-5	ASSYSLTEIEQF
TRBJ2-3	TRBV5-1	ASSLGQGAADTQY
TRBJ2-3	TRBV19	ASSNRYADTQY
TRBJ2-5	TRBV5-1	ASSSLTDGGGETQY
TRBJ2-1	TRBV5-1	ASSLATYNEQF
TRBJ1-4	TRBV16	ASSRLTNEKLF
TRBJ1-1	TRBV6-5	ASSYSFVAKGTEAF
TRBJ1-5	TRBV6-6	ASVARVSNQPQH
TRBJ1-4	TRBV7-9	ASSAQGINEKLF
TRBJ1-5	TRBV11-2	ASSSQQGGNQPQH
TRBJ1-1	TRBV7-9	ASSLGGSWGLTYEAF
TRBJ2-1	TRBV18	ASSLRDSYNEQF
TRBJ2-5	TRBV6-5	ASSPPTRWEQY
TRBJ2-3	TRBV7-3	ASSSRLADTQY
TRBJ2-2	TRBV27	ASTGGSNTGELF
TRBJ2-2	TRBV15	ATSRPTTSVQTGELF
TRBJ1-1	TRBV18	ASSPSMNTEAF
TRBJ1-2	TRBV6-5	ASSFGQGSYT
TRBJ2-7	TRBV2	ASTVGSEDYEQY
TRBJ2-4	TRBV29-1	SVRGTKNIQY
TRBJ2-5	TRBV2	ASRDRRLQETQY
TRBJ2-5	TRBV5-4	ASSLGDWAIETQY
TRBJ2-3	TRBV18	ASRRQGLAGKTDTQY
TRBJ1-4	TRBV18	ASSPGNEKLF
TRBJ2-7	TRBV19	ASSLRLVRRHSYEQY
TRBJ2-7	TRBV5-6	ASSLYLTSGRNEQY
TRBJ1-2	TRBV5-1	ASSLDPTVAGGTNYGYT